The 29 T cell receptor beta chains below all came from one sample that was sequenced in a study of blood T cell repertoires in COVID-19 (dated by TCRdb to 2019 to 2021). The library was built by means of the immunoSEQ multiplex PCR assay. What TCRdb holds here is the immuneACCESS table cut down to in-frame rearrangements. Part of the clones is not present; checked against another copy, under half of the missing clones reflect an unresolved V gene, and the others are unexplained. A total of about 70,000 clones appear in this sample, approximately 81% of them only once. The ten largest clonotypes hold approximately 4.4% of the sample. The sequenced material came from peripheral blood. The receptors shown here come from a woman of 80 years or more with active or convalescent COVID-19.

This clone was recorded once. Written as DNA, the CDR3 is TGCGCCAGCAGCTCTTCAGATCCGGGACAGCTATATGGCTACACCTTC. It is translated as CASSSSDPGQLYGYTF. The chain has TRBV5-1 and TRBJ1-2; 7 positions match TRBD1. With V trimmed by 3 bases and J by 5 bases, 13 bases remained unmatched. The CDR3 runs 16 residues. Per germline, CDR1 SGHRS and CDR2 YFSETQ.

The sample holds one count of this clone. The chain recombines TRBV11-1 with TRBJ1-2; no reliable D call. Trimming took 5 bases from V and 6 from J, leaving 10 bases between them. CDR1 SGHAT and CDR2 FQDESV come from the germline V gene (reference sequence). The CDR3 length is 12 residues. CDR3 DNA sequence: TGTGCCAGCAGCGAAGGTGGGCATGGCTACACCTTC. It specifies CASSEGGHGYTF.

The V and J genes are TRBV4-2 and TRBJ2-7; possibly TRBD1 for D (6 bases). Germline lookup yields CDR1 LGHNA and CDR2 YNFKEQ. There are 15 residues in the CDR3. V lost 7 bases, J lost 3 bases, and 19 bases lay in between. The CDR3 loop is CASKYFTGPGYEQYF. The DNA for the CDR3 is TGTGCCAGCAAATACTTCACAGGGCCGGGCTACGAGCAGTACTTC.

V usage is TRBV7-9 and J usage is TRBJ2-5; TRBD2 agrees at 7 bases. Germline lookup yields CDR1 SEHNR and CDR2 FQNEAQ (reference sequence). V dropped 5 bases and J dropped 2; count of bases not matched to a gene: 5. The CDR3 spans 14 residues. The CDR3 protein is CASSQTSQQETQYF. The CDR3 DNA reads TGTGCCAGCAGCCAGACTAGCCAACAAGAGACCCAGTACTTC.

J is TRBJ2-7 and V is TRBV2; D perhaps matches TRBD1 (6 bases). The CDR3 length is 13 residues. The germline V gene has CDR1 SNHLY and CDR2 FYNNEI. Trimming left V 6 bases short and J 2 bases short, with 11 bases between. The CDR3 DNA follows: TGTGCCAGCAGCCGAAGACAGGCCTACGAGCAGTACTTC. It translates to CASSRRQAYEQYF.

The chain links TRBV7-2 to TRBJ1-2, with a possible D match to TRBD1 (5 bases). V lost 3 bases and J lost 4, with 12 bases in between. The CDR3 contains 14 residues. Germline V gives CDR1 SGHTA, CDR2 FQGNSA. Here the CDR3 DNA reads TGTGCCAGCAGCTTGCAGGCGGACACCTATGGCTACACCTTC. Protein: CASSLQADTYGYTF. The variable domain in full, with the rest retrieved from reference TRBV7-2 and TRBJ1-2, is GAGVSQSPSNKVTEKGKDVELRCDPISGHTALYWYRQSLGQGLEFLIYFQGNSAPDKSGLPSDRFSAERTGGSVSTLTIQRTQQEDSAVYLCASSLQADTYGYTFGSGTRLTVV.

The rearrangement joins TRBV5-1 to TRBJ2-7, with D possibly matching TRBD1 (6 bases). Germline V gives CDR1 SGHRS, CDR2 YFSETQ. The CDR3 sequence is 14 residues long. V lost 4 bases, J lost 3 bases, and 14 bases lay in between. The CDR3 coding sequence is TGCGCCAGCAGCCCAACCGGACAGAACTACGAGCAGTACTTC. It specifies CASSPTGQNYEQYF.

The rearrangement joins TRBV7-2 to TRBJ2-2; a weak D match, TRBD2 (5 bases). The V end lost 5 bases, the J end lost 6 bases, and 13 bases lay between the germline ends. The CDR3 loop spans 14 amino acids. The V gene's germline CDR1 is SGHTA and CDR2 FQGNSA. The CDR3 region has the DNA TGTGCCAGCAGCGTCGTCGCCGGGGCCGGGGAGCTGTTTTTT. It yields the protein CASSVVAGAGELFF. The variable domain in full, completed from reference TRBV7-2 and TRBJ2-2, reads GAGVSQSPSNKVTEKGKDVELRCDPISGHTALYWYRQSLGQGLEFLIYFQGNSAPDKSGLPSDRFSAERTGGSVSTLTIQRTQQEDSAVYLCASSVVAGAGELFFGEGSRLTVL.

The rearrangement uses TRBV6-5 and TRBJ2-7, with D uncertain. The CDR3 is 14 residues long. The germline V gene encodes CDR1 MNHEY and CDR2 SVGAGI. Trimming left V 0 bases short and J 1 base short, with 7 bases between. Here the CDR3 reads CASSYSTVSYEQYF. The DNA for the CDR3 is TGTGCCAGCAGTTACTCTACAGTTTCCTACGAGCAGTACTTC.

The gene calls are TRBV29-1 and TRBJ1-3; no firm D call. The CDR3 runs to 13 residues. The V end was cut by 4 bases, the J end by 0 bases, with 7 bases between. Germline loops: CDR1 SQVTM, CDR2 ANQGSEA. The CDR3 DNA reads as TGCAGCGTTGCACAGAGCTCTGGAAACACCATATATTTT. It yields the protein CSVAQSSGNTIYF.

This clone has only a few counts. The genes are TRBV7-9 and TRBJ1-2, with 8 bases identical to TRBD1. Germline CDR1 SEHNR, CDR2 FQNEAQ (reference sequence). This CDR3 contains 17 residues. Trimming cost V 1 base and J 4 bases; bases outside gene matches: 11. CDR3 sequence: CASSLESWTGSGYGYTF. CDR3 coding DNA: TGTGCCAGCAGCTTAGAAAGTTGGACAGGGTCGGGCTATGGCTACACCTTC.

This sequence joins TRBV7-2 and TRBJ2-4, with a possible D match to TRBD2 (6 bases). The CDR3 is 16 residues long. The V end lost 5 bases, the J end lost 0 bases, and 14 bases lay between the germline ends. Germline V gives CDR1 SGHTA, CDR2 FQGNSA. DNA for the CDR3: TGTGCCAGCAGCCCCGGGACTGCACTAGCCAAAAACATTCAGTACTTC. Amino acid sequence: CASSPGTALAKNIQYF. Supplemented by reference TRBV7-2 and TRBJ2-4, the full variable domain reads GAGVSQSPSNKVTEKGKDVELRCDPISGHTALYWYRQSLGQGLEFLIYFQGNSAPDKSGLPSDRFSAERTGGSVSTLTIQRTQQEDSAVYLCASSPGTALAKNIQYFGAGTRLSVL.

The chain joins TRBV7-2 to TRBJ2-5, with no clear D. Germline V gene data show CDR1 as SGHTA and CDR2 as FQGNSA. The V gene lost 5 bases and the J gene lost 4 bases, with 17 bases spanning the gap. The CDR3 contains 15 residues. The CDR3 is CASSTLGRVGETQYF. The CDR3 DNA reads TGTGCCAGCAGCACCCTTGGGCGAGTAGGAGAGACCCAGTACTTC.

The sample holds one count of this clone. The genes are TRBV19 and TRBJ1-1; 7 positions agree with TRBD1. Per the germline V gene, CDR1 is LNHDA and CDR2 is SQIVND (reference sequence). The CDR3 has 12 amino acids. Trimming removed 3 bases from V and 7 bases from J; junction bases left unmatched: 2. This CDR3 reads CASSIDRDEAFF. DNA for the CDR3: TGTGCCAGTAGTATCGACAGGGATGAAGCTTTCTTT.

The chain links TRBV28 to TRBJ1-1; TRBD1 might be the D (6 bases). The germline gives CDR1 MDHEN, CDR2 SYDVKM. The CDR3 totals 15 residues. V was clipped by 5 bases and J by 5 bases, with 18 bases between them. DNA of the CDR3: TGTGCCAGCAGTACAAACAGGGTTGGTGTAACTGAAGCTTTCTTT. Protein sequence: CASSTNRVGVTEAFF. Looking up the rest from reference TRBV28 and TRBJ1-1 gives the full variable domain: DVKVTQSSRYLVKRTGEKVFLECVQDMDHENMFWYRQDPGLGLRLIYFSYDVKMKEKGDIPEGYSVSREKKERFSLILESASTNQTSMYLCASSTNRVGVTEAFFGQGTRLTVV.

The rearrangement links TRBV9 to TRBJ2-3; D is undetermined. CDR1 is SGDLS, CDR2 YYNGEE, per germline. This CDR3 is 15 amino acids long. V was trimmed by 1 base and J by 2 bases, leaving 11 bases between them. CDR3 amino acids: CASSVRVADTDTQYF. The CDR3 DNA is TGTGCCAGCAGCGTACGGGTAGCAGACACAGATACGCAGTATTTT.

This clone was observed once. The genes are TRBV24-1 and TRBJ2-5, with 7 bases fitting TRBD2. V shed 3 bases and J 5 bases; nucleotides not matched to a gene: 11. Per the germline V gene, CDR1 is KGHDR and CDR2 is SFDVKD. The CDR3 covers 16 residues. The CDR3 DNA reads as TGTGCCACCAGTGATAGTGGCCCTGCGGGGGTTGAGACCCAGTACTTC. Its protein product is CATSDSGPAGVETQYF.

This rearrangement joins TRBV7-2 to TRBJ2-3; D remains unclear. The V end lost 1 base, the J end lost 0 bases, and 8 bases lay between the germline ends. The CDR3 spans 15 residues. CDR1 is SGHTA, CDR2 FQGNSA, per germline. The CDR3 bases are TGTGCCAGCAGCTTAGTAGCCGTGAGCACAGATACGCAGTATTTT. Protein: CASSLVAVSTDTQYF.

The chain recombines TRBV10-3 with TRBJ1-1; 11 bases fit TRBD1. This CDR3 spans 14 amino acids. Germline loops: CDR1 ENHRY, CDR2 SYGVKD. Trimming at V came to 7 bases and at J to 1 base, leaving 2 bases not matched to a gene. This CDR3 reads CAIKDRGQNTEAFF. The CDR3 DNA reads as TGTGCCATCAAGGACAGGGGGCAGAACACTGAAGCTTTCTTT.

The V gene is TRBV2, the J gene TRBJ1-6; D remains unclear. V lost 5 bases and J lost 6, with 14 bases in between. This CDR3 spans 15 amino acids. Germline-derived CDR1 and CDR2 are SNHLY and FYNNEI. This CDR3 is CASSLLPEGNSPLHF. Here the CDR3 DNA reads TGTGCCAGCAGTCTTCTCCCGGAGGGTAATTCACCCCTCCACTTT.

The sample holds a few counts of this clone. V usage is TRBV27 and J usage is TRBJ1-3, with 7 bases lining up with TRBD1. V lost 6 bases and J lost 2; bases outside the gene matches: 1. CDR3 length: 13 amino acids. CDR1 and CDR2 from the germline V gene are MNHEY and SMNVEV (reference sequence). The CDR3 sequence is CASRGGAGNTIYF. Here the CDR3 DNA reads TGTGCCAGCAGAGGGGGCGCTGGAAACACCATATATTTT.

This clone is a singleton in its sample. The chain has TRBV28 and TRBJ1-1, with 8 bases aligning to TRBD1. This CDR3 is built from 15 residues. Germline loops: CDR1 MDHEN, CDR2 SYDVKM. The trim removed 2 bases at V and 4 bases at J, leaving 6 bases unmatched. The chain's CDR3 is CASSLQGTGGTEAFF. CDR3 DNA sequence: TGTGCCAGCAGTTTACAGGGAACAGGGGGCACTGAAGCTTTCTTT.

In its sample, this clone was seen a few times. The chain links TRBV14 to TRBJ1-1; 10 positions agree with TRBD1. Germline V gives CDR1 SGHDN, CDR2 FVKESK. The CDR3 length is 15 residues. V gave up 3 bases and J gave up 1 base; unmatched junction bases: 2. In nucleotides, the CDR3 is TGTGCCAGCAGCCATCGGGACAGGGGGAACACTGAAGCTTTCTTT. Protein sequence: CASSHRDRGNTEAFF.

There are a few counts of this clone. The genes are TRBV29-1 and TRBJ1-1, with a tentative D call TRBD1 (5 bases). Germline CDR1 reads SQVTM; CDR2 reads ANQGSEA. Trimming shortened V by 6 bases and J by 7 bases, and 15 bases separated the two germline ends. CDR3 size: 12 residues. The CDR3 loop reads CSVGWGDGEAFF. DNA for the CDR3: TGCAGCGTCGGATGGGGGGACGGTGAAGCTTTCTTT. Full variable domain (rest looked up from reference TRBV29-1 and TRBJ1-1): SAVISQKPSRDICQRGTSLTIQCQVDSQVTMMFWYRQQPGQSLTLIATANQGSEATYESGFVIDKFPISRPNLTFSTLTVSNMSPEDSSIYLCSVGWGDGEAFFGQGTRLTVV.

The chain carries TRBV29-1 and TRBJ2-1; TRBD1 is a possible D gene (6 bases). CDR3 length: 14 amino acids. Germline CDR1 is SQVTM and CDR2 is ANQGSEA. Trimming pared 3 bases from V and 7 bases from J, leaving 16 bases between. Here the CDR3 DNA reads TGCAGCGTTGAGGGACATCCCAGAAGGAATGAGCAGTTCTTC. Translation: CSVEGHPRRNEQFF.

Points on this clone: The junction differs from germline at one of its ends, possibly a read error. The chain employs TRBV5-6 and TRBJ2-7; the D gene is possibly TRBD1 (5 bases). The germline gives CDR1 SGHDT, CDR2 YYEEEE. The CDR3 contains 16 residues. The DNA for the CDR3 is TGTGCCAGCAGCGACAAGAGCAGGGCTCCCCATCGTTTTTATCTCTTC. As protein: CASSDKSRAPHRFYLF.

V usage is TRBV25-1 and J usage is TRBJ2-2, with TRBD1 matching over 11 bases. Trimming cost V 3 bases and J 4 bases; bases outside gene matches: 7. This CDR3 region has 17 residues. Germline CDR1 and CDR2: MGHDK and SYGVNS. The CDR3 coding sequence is TGTGCCAGCAGTGACCCCGGGACAGGGGGTCGCACCGGGGAGCTGTTTTTT. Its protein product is CASSDPGTGGRTGELFF.

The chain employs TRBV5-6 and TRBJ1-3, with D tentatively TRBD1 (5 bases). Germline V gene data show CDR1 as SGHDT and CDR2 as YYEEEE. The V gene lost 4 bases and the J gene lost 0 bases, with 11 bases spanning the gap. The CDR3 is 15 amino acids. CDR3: CASSPRQNSGNTIYF. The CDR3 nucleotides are TGTGCCAGCAGCCCACGACAGAACTCTGGAAACACCATATATTTT.

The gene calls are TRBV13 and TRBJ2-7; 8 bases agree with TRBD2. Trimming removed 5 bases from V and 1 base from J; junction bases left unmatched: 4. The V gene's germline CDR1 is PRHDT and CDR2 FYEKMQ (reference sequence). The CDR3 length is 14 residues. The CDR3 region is CASSRPGGSYEQYF. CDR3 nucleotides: TGTGCCAGCAGCCGCCCGGGGGGGTCCTACGAGCAGTACTTC.